This TCR beta chain is drawn from a study of shared clonotypes between healthy human individuals (dated by TCRdb to 2019 to 2021). Study-level background: A couple of women and three men aged 18 to 49 years were included in the cohort. For each donor, CD4 naive and CD4 memory were each given three plates, CD8 naive was given two plates, and CD8 memory was given one plate. To estimate repertoire size and how much clonotype sharing occurs between individuals, the study deeply sequenced the blood TCR repertoires of roughly 5 healthy adults. Libraries were prepared and TCR repertoires were sequenced by different laboratories using diverse techniques, in order to increase sequencing depth and limit assay-specific biases. Between about 0.94 and 8.9 billion PBMCs per donor were obtained by leukapheresis. Summary of the overall study and its limitations: Sampling was restricted to blood, and TCR repertoires in tissues likely differ from the TCR repertoires found in blood. The small number of donors limited the genetic and exposure-history diversity represented. Estimated clonotype richness was generally larger for naive than for memory subsets. Pairwise subsampling led to the expectation that sequencing depth would affect the degree of clonotype sharing among donors. Incomplete sequencing was indicated by rarefaction of sorted-subset datasets, despite the large sequencing depth. Higher generation probabilities were observed for clonotypes shared by all four sorted-subset donors than for non-shared clonotypes. Across several donors, about 4.5% of naive CD4, more than 3% of naive CD8, roughly 2.3% of memory CD4, and approximately 0.4% of memory CD8 clonotypes were shared.

From a lookup of the germline V gene (reference sequence), CDR1 and CDR2 are SGHNT and YYREEE. V is cut by 4 bases and J by 3 bases, and the space between the germline ends is 14 bases. The CDR3, cysteine through phenylalanine, is 15 amino acids long. Only the CDR3 part of the read is kept: 45 bases, read in frame from the first base. The donors were healthy, HIV-negative adults who had no recently reported acute infections or vaccinations. Every donor was a Caucasian adult residing in Nashville, Tennessee, USA. CD4+ T cells were enriched by magnetic negative selection; naive cells were then positively selected on CD45RA, and the negative fraction formed the memory subset. Blood was obtained by leukapheresis, after which PBMCs were separated by Ficoll-Histopaque density gradient centrifugation and cryopreserved in liquid nitrogen vapor phase. Purity and quantity of every magnetically sorted T cell population were checked by analytical flow cytometry. Each sorted fraction had its genomic DNA isolated and then quantified by UV absorbance on a Nanodrop 2000c.

Using the deep immunoSEQ assay, TCR CDR3 regions were amplified from genomic DNA by multiplex PCR. Genomic DNA extracted from each cell subset was distributed evenly over all wells of several immunoSEQ 96-well plates, and each plate served as one replicate. Each replicate PCR for sorted subsets received approximately 200 ng genomic DNA, equal to around 32,000 T cell genomes. The purified libraries were quantified using a Qubit 3.0 fluorometer, sized with a Bioanalyzer 2100, and then quantified again using the KAPA Library Quantification kit. Each immunoSEQ 96-well plate was sequenced on its own single-read 150-cycle Illumina NextSeq 550 flow cell. The authors' pipeline ran thus. The immunoSEQ output contained only junctional sequences without quality scores, so filtering could not match that applied to full-length reads. Sequences were annotated with PyIR, a Python wrapper for IgBLAST v1.9, and V/J genes and CDR3 were assigned using IMGT germline references. Any read was removed if the V/J assignment was weak (E-value above 1e-6), the CDR3 was missing, or the read contained stop codons, out-of-frame junctions, or ambiguous translated residues. V3J clonotypes were defined by identical inferred V gene, J gene, and CDR3 amino acid sequence. Percentage overlap between repertoires was calculated by dividing the number of shared unique clonotypes by the size of the smaller repertoire. Richness of each repertoire was evaluated using RTK rarefaction, the Chao1 estimator, and Recon v2.1 estimates of unobserved clonotypes. For all TCRbeta clonotypes obtained by the gDNA method from four donors, generation probabilities were computed with OLGA. TCRdb took over this immuneACCESS table, retaining in-frame rearrangements with V and J assigned. Such tables are incomplete; in checked studies, under half of the missing clones stem from an unresolved V gene, and the remainder is unexplained. V, J and clone size are taken as reported in that table, and D and trimming were inferred from the DNA itself. Within this sample are more than 1.2 million clones, with approximately 98.5% of them counted one time only. Roughly 0.35% of the sample is held by the ten biggest clonotypes.

As regards this clone: The antigen this receptor binds is unknown. No base quality values were provided; no much bigger clone lies one nucleotide off.

This TCR derives from a man aged 30-40 years in good health. Input material: naive CD4+ T cells sorted from blood. This specimen's cell subset or site label, interpreted: CD45RA+ positively selected. Recombination linked TRBV5-4 to TRBJ2-1; a weak D assignment points to TRBD1 (5 bases agree). The CDR3 in this case is CASSPRVSDYNEQFF. DNA sequence: TGTGCCAGCAGCCCCAGGGTTTCCGACTACAATGAGCAGTTCTTC.